The 6 T cell receptor beta chains below all came from one sample that was sequenced in a study of T cell responses to AZD1222 COVID-19 vaccine. Generated by immunoSEQ multiplex PCR, the TCRdb table keeps only in-frame clones and is missing some. Of 160,000 or so clones listed, about 90% are singletons. Sequencing was performed on peripheral blood, taken 28 days after the second AZD1222 dose. The receptor set was obtained from an adult who received the AZD1222 COVID-19 vaccine.

V usage is TRBV7-9 and J usage is TRBJ2-3; possibly TRBD2 for D (6 bases). Per germline, CDR1 SEHNR and CDR2 FQNEAQ (reference sequence). With 8 bases removed from V and 5 bases from J, the gap between germline ends came to 23 bases. This CDR3 is 16 amino acids long. The CDR3 region has the DNA TGTGCCAGCCCCCCCGGGTTGGCGGGGACGGAAGATACGCAGTATTTT. It yields the protein CASPPGLAGTEDTQYF.

The rearrangement uses TRBV18 and TRBJ1-5; 8 bases fit TRBD1. This CDR3 region has 15 residues. The junction had 10 bases not matched to a gene; V was cut back by 5 bases and J by 7 bases. Germline V gene lookup returns CDR1 KGHSH and CDR2 LQKENI. The CDR3 DNA sequence: TGTGCCAGCTCAACCGAGACAGGGGCGCAGCAGCCCCAGCATTTT. It is translated as CASSTETGAQQPQHF. Complete variable domain (other parts from reference TRBV18 and TRBJ1-5): NAGVMQNPRHLVRRRGQEARLRCSPMKGHSHVYWYRQLPEEGLKFMVYLQKENIIDESGMPKERFSAEFPKEGPSILRIQQVVRGDSAAYFCASSTETGAQQPQHFGDGTRLSIL.

This clone was observed once. This chain connects TRBV12-3 or TRBV12-4 to TRBJ2-3; D unresolved. V was cut by 7 bases and J by 6 bases, with 8 bases left in between. This CDR3 is built from 11 residues. The CDR3 DNA sequence: TGTGCCAGCAAACTCACGGATACGCAGTATTTT. It yields the protein CASKLTDTQYF.

This chain connects TRBV5-1 to TRBJ1-4; D ambiguous. From germline, CDR1 is SGHRS and CDR2 YFSETQ. V shed 1 base and J shed 5 bases, with 9 bases lying between them. This CDR3 comprises 14 residues. In nucleotides, the CDR3 is TGCGCCAGCAGCTTGATGGGAGAGAATGAAAAACTGTTTTTT. Protein sequence: CASSLMGENEKLFF. Based on the CDR3 plus reference TRBV5-1 and TRBJ1-4, the full variable domain is KAGVTQTPRYLIKTRGQQVTLSCSPISGHRSVSWYQQTPGQGLQFLFEYFSETQRNKGNFPGRFSGRQFSNSRSEMNVSTLELGDSALYLCASSLMGENEKLFFGSGTQLSVL.

V is TRBV7-9 and J is TRBJ1-4; tentatively, D is TRBD1 (5 bases). Germline lookup yields CDR1 SEHNR and CDR2 FQNEAQ (reference sequence). The CDR3 has 15 amino acids. Trimming cost V 3 bases and J 4 bases, with 12 bases left between them. In DNA, the CDR3 is TGTGCCAGCAGCTTTCGACTTAGGGGTAATGAAAAACTGTTTTTT. Protein product: CASSFRLRGNEKLFF.

This chain joins TRBV6-5 and TRBJ1-4; D not certain. From germline, CDR1 is MNHEY and CDR2 SVGAGI. This CDR3 is 14 amino acids long. V shed 0 bases and J shed 4 bases, with 6 bases lying between them. DNA for the CDR3: TGTGCCAGCAGTTACTCCGGTATTAATGAAAAACTGTTTTTT. Its protein product is CASSYSGINEKLFF.